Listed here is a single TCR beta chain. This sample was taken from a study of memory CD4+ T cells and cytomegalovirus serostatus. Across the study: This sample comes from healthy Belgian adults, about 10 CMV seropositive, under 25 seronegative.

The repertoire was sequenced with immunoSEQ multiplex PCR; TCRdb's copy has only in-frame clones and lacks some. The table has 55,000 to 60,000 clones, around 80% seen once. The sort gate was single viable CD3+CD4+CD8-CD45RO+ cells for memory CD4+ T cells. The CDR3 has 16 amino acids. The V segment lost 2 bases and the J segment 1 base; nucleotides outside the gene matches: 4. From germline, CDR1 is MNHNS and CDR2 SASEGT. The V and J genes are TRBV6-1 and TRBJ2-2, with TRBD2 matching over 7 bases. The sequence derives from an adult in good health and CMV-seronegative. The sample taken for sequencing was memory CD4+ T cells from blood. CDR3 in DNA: TGTGCCAGCAGTGAATATGCTAGCGGGAACACCGGGGAGCTGTTTTTT. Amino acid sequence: CASSEYASGNTGELFF.